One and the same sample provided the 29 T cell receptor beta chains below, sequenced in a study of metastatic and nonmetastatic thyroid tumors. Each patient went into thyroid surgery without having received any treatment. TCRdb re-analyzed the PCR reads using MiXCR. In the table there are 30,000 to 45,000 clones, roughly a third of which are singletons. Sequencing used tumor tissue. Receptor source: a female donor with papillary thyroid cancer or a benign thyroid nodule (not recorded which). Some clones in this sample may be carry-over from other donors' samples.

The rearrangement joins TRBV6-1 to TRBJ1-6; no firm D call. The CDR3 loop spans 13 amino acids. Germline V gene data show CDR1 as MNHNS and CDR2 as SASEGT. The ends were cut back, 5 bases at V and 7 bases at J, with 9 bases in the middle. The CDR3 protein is CASSSRINSPLHF. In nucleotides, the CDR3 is TGTGCCAGCAGTAGCAGAATAAATTCACCCCTCCACTTT.

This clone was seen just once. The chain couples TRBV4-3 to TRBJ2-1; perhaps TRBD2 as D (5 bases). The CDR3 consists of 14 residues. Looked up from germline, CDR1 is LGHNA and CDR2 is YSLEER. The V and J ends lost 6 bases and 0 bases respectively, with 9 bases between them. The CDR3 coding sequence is TGCGCCAGCAGTCGCGGAGGCTCCTACAATGAGCAGTTCTTC. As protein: CASSRGGSYNEQFF.

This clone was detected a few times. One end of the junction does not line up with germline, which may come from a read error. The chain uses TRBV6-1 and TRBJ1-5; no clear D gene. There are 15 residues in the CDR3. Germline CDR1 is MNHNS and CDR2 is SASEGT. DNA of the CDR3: TGTGCCAGCAGTGAAATTCCCTTCGGGAATCATCCCCAGCATTTT. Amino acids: CASSEIPFGNHPQHF.

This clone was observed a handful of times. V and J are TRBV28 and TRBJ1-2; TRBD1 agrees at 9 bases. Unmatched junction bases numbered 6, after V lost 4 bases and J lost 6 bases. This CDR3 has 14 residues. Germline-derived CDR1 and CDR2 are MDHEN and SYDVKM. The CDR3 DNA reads TGTGCCAGCAGTTCCCTGGGACAGGGCCATGGCTACACCTTC. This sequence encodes CASSSLGQGHGYTF.

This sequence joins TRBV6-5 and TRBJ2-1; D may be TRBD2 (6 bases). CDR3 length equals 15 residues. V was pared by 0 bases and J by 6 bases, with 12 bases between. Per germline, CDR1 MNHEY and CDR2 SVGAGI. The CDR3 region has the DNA TGTGCCAGCAGTTACTCGACGGGAGCGGGCAATGAGCAGTTCTTC. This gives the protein CASSYSTGAGNEQFF.

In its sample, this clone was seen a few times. CDR3 sequence: CASADSNYGYTF. Written as DNA, the CDR3 is TGTGCCAGCGCTGACAGTAACTATGGCTACACCTTC. This sequence joins TRBV6-2 or TRBV6-3 and TRBJ1-2; weak D call: TRBD1 (5 bases). From germline, CDR1 is MNHEY and CDR2 SVGEGT. CDR3 length equals 12 residues. V was clipped by 8 bases and J by 1 base, with 8 bases between them.

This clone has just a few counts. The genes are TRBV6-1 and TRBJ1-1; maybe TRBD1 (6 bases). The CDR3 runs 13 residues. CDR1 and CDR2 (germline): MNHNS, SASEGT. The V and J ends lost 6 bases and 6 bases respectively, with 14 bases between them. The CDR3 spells CASRQTGGPEAFF. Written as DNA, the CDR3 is TGTGCCAGCAGGCAGACAGGAGGACCTGAAGCTTTCTTT.

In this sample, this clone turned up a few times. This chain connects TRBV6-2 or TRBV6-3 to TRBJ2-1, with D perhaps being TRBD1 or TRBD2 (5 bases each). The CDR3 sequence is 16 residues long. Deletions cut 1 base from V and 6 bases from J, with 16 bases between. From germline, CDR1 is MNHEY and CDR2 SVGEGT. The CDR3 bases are TGTGCCAGCAGTTACTTGGACATCCGAGGGTCCAATGAGCAGTTCTTC. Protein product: CASSYLDIRGSNEQFF.

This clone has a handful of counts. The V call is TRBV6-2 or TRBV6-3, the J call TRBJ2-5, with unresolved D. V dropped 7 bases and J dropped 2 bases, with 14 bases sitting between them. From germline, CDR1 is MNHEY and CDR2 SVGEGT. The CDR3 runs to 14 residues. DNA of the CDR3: TGTGCCAGCACCTCGGGCGAACTGCAAGAGACCCAGTACTTC. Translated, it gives CASTSGELQETQYF.

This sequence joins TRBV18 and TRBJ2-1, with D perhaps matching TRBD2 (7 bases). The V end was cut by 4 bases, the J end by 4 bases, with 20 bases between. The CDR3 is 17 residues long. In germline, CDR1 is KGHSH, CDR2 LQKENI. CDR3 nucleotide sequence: TGTGCCAGCTCACAAACCCCTAGGGGGGGCACATACAATGAGCAGTTCTTC. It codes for CASSQTPRGGTYNEQFF.

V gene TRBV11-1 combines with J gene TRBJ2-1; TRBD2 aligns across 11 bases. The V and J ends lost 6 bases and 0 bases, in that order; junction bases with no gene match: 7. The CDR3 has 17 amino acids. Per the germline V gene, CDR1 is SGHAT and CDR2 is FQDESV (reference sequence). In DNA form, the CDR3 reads TGTGCCAGCAGTCCGACTAGCGGGGTTACCTCCTACAATGAGCAGTTCTTC. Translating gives CASSPTSGVTSYNEQFF.

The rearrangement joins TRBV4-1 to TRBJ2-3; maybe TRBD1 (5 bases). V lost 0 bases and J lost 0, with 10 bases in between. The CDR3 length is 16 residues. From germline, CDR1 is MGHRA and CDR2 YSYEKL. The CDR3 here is CASSQDPQGSTDTQYF. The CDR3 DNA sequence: TGCGCCAGCAGCCAAGATCCCCAGGGTAGCACAGATACGCAGTATTTT.

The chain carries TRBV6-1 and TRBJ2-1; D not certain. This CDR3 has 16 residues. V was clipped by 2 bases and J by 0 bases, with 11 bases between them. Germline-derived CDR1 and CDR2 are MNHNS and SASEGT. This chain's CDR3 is CASSEYESSSYNEQFF. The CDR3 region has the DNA TGTGCCAGCAGTGAATATGAAAGTAGCTCCTACAATGAGCAGTTCTTC.

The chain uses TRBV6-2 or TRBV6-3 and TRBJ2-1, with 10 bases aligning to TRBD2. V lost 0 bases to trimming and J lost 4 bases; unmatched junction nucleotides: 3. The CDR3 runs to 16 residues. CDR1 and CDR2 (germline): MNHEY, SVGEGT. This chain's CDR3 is CASSYSKLAGYNEQFF. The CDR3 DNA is TGTGCCAGCAGTTACTCGAAACTAGCGGGGTACAATGAGCAGTTCTTC.

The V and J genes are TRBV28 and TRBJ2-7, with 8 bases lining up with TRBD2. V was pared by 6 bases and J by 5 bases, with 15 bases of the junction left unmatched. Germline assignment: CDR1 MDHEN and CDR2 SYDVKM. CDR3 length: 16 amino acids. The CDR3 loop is CASSPSGGGHYDEQYF. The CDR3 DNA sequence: TGTGCCAGCAGCCCTTCGGGCGGGGGGCATTATGACGAGCAGTACTTC.

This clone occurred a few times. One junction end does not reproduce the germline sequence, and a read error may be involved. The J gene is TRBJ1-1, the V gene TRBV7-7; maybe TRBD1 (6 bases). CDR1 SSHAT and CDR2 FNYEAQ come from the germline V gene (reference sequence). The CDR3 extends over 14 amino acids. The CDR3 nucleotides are TGTGCTAGCAGCCCACGGGACATGAACACTGAAGCTTTCTTT. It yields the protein CASSPRDMNTEAFF.

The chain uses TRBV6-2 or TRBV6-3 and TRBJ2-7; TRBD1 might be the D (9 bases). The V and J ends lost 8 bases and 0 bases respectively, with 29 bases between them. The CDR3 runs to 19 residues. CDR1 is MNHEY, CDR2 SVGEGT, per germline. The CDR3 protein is CASQSGQGSSGGISYEQYF. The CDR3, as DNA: TGTGCCAGCCAGTCGGGACAGGGCTCATCGGGAGGGATCTCCTACGAGCAGTACTTC.

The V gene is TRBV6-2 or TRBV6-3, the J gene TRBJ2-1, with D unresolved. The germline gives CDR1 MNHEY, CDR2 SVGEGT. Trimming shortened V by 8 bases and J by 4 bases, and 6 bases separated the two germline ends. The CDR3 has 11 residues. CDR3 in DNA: TGTGCCAGCGCAGATTACAATGAGCAGTTCTTC. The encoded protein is CASADYNEQFF.

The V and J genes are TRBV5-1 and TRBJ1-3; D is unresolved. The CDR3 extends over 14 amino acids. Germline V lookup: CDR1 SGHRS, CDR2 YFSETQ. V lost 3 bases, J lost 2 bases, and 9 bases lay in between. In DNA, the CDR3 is TGCGCCAGCAGCTCGAGAGGGACTGGAAACACCATATATTTT. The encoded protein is CASSSRGTGNTIYF.

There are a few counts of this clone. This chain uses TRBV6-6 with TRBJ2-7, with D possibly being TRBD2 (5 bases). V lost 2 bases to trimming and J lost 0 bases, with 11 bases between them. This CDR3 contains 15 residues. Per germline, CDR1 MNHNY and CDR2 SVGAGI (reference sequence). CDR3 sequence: CASSYAGKSSYEQYF. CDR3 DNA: TGTGCCAGCAGTTACGCCGGGAAGAGCTCCTACGAGCAGTACTTC.

The CDR3 loop is CASSSNDGDNEQFF. The CDR3 region has the DNA TGTGCCAGCAGCTCTAACGACGGAGACAATGAGCAGTTCTTC. The V call is TRBV7-3, the J call TRBJ2-1, with D unresolved. There are 14 residues in the CDR3. Germline V gives CDR1 SGHTA, CDR2 FQGTGA. Trimming cost V 4 bases and J 5 bases, with 12 bases left between them.

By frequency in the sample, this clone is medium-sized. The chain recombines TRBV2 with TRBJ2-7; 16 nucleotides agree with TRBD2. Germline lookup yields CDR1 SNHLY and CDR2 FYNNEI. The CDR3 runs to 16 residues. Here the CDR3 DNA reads TGTGCTTGCGGGTGGGGACTAGCGGGAGGGCCGTCCGAGCAGTACTTC. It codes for CACGWGLAGGPSEQYF.

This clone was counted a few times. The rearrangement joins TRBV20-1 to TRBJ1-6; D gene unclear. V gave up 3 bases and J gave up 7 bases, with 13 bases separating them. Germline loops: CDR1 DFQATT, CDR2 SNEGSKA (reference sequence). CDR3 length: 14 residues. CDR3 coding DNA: TGCAGTGCTAGTTTACGGAGGACGAATTCACCCCTCCACTTT. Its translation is CSASLRRTNSPLHF.

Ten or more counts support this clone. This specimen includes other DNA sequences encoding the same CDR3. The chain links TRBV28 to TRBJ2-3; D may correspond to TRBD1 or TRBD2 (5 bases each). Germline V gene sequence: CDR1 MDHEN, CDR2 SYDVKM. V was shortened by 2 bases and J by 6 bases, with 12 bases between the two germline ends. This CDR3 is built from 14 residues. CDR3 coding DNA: TGTGCCAGCAGTTTAATAGGGGAGACGGATACGCAGTATTTT. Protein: CASSLIGETDTQYF.

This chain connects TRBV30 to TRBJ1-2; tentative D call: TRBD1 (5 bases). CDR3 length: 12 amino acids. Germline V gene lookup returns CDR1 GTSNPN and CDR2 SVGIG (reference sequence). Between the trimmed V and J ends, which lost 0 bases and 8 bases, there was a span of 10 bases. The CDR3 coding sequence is TGTGCCTGGAGTGTCGGGGGGGACGGCTACACCTTC. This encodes CAWSVGGDGYTF.

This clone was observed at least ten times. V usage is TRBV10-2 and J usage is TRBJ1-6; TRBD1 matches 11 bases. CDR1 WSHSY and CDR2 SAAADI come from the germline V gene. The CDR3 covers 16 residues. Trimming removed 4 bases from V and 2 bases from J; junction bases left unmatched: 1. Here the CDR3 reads CASSVGQGAYNSPLHF. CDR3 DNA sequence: TGCGCCAGCAGTGTGGGACAGGGGGCCTATAATTCACCCCTCCACTTT.

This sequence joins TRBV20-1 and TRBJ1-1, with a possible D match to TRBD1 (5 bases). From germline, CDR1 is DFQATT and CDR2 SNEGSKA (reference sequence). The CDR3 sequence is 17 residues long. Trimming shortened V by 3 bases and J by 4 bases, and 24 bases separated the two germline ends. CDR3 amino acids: CSASIRDLRTRGTEAFF. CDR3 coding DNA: TGCAGTGCTAGTATCAGGGACCTCCGTACTCGGGGCACTGAAGCTTTCTTT.

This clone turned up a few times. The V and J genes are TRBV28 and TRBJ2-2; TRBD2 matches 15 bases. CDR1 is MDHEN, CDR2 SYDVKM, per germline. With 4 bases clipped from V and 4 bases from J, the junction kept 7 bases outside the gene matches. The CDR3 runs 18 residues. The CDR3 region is CASSSPGLAGGGTGELFF. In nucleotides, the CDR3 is TGTGCCAGCAGTTCCCCAGGACTAGCGGGAGGGGGCACCGGGGAGCTGTTTTTT. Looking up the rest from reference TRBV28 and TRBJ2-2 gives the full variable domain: DVKVTQSSRYLVKRTGEKVFLECVQDMDHENMFWYRQDPGLGLRLIYFSYDVKMKEKGDIPEGYSVSREKKERFSLILESASTNQTSMYLCASSSPGLAGGGTGELFFGEGSRLTVL.

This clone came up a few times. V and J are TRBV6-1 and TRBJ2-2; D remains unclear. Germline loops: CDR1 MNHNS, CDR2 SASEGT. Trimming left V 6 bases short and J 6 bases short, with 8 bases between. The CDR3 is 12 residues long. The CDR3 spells CASRFSPGELFF. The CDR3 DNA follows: TGTGCCAGCAGGTTCAGCCCCGGGGAGCTGTTTTTT.